One and the same sample provided the 30 T cell receptor beta chains below, sequenced in a study of T cell changes during pregnancy in multiple sclerosis. TCRdb keeps only in-frame clones here, not all; method: immunoSEQ multiplex PCR. The table shows 75,000 to 95,000 clones, with 91% occurring only once. The material sequenced was peripheral blood, taken before pregnancy. The receptors were sampled from a female donor with multiple sclerosis, enrolled in a pregnancy study.

This chain uses TRBV4-1 with TRBJ2-7; 10 bases fit TRBD1. This CDR3 is 17 amino acids long. After removal of 0 bases from V and 0 bases from J, the junction contained 5 bases not matched to a gene. Per germline, CDR1 MGHRA and CDR2 YSYEKL. CDR3 in DNA: TGCGCCAGCAGCCAAGAGAGGGACAGGGGCTACTCCTACGAGCAGTACTTC. Its protein is CASSQERDRGYSYEQYF.

The rearrangement uses TRBV5-6 and TRBJ2-7; 8 bases line up with TRBD2. The CDR3 is 15 amino acids. CDR1 is SGHDT, CDR2 YYEEEE, per germline. Trimming took 10 bases from V and 6 from J; bases not matched to a gene: 18. DNA for the CDR3: TGTGCCTCCACCCGGGGGGGGCGGGAGACCCCCGAGCAGTACTTC. This codes for CASTRGGRETPEQYF.

This clone was counted once. The genes are TRBV5-6 and TRBJ2-7, with TRBD1 matching 8 bases. Looked up from germline, CDR1 is SGHDT and CDR2 is YYEEEE. The CDR3 has 14 residues. V dropped 0 bases and J dropped 6; count of bases not matched to a gene: 5. The CDR3 coding sequence is TGTGCCAGCAGCTTGGGGACAGGGTTTAGCGAGCAGTACTTC. Translated, it gives CASSLGTGFSEQYF.

The DNA for the CDR3 is TGTGCCAGCAGCCCTGTTATGGGGGGATCCCATGGCTACACCTTC. Its protein is CASSPVMGGSHGYTF. The rearrangement links TRBV7-2 to TRBJ1-2, with D perhaps TRBD1 (5 bases). Germline V CDR1 and CDR2: SGHTA, FQGNSA. CDR3 length equals 15 residues. V was pared by 5 bases and J by 6 bases, with 19 bases between.

This chain uses TRBV2 with TRBJ1-4; D ambiguous. The CDR3 consists of 15 residues. The germline V gene has CDR1 SNHLY and CDR2 FYNNEI. The V and J ends lost 6 bases and 8 bases respectively, with 19 bases between them. The CDR3 loop is CASRGFGEGWEKLFF. The CDR3 coding sequence is TGTGCCAGCAGGGGGTTTGGAGAGGGTTGGGAAAAACTGTTTTTT.

The rearrangement links TRBV6-6 to TRBJ1-4, with D unresolved. V was pared by 6 bases and J by 0 bases, with 11 bases between. This CDR3 region has 15 residues. The germline V gene encodes CDR1 MNHNY and CDR2 SVGAGI (reference sequence). CDR3 in DNA: TGTGCCAGCAGAAAAAACAGAGCAACTAATGAAAAACTGTTTTTT. This encodes CASRKNRATNEKLFF.

Only a few counts were recorded for this clone. The chain joins TRBV7-2 to TRBJ2-7, with D possibly TRBD2 on 5 matching bases. The ends were cut back, 5 bases at V and 6 bases at J, with 17 bases in the middle. This CDR3 has 14 amino acids. Looked up from germline, CDR1 is SGHTA and CDR2 is FQGNSA. For the CDR3, the DNA is TGTGCCAGCAGCCCCCGGGGTCGGGCCCTCGAGCAGTACTTC. Its protein is CASSPRGRALEQYF.

The chain uses TRBV6-5 and TRBJ1-4; TRBD1 agrees at 9 bases. This CDR3 is built from 15 residues. Germline lookup yields CDR1 MNHEY and CDR2 SVGAGI. V gave up 0 bases and J gave up 8 bases; unmatched junction bases: 4. The CDR3 is CASSYSGQGREKLFF. The CDR3 nucleotides read TGTGCCAGCAGTTACTCGGGACAGGGAAGGGAAAAACTGTTTTTT.

V usage is TRBV27 and J usage is TRBJ1-2; 11 nucleotides match TRBD1. The length of the CDR3 is 16 residues. Germline loops: CDR1 MNHEY, CDR2 SMNVEV (reference sequence). V was clipped by 2 bases and J by 4 bases; unmatched bases: 6. CDR3 nucleotide sequence: TGTGCCAGCAGTTTAAGGACAGGGGGCGCCGGCTATGGCTACACCTTC. Translated: CASSLRTGGAGYGYTF.

The V gene is TRBV11-1, the J gene TRBJ2-7; TRBD2 aligns across 12 bases. CDR1 is SGHAT and CDR2 is FQDESV in the germline V gene (reference sequence). V shed 1 base and J 5 bases; nucleotides not matched to a gene: 3. CDR3 length: 15 residues. The CDR3 sequence: CASSLGLAGVHEQYF. The CDR3, as DNA: TGTGCCAGCAGCTTAGGACTAGCGGGAGTCCACGAGCAGTACTTC.

V is TRBV5-1 and J is TRBJ2-1; weak D call: TRBD1 (7 bases). Germline V gene sequence: CDR1 SGHRS, CDR2 YFSETQ. Trimming cost V 0 bases and J 2 bases, with 12 bases left between them. The CDR3 has 16 residues. CDR3 nucleotides: TGCGCCAGCAGCTTGGGCGGGACAGAGACCTACAATGAGCAGTTCTTC. Amino acid sequence: CASSLGGTETYNEQFF.

This clone came up once. The rearrangement uses TRBV7-2 and TRBJ1-3; D possibly corresponds to TRBD1 (5 bases). Trimming pared 8 bases from V and 0 bases from J, leaving 17 bases between. The CDR3 spans 16 residues. CDR1 SGHTA and CDR2 FQGNSA come from the germline V gene. CDR3 region: CASSWGGLSSGNTIYF. The CDR3 DNA is TGTGCCAGCTCCTGGGGGGGTTTGAGCTCTGGAAACACCATATATTTT.

The gene calls are TRBV6-1 and TRBJ2-7; D is uncertain. Deletions cut 2 bases from V and 2 bases from J, with 13 bases between. The CDR3 is made up of 15 amino acids. Germline-derived CDR1 and CDR2 are MNHNS and SASEGT. As DNA, the CDR3 is TGTGCCAGCAGTGAACACGGCAGCGAAACCTACGAGCAGTACTTC. Its translation: CASSEHGSETYEQYF.

The chain has TRBV29-1 and TRBJ1-2; TRBD1 aligns across 9 bases. CDR3 size: 14 residues. Per the germline V gene, CDR1 is SQVTM and CDR2 is ANQGSEA. V was pared by 8 bases and J by 4 bases, with 11 bases of the junction left unmatched. The CDR3 reads CSPGGTGPSYGYTF. The CDR3 DNA reads TGCAGCCCGGGAGGGACAGGGCCGAGCTATGGCTACACCTTC.

This clone has only one observation. DNA for the CDR3: TGTGCCAGCAGCTTATGGGCTAGCGGGAATGGAGAGACCCAGTACTTC. Its translation: CASSLWASGNGETQYF. The chain uses TRBV7-3 and TRBJ2-5; the match to TRBD2 covers 9 bases. The germline gives CDR1 SGHTA, CDR2 FQGTGA. CDR3 size: 16 residues. Trimming took 2 bases from V and 4 from J; bases not matched to a gene: 8.

V usage is TRBV19 and J usage is TRBJ2-2; no reliable D call. V was pared by 7 bases and J by 7 bases, with 7 bases between. This CDR3 comprises 11 residues. CDR1 and CDR2 (germline): LNHDA, SQIVND (reference sequence). CDR3 sequence: CASNVLGELFF. Here the CDR3 DNA reads TGTGCCAGTAATGTTCTCGGGGAGCTGTTTTTT. Based on the CDR3 plus reference TRBV19 and TRBJ2-2, the full variable domain is DGGITQSPKYLFRKEGQNVTLSCEQNLNHDAMYWYRQDPGQGLRLIYYSQIVNDFQKGDIAEGYSVSREKKESFPLTVTSAQKNPTAFYLCASNVLGELFFGEGSRLTVL.

The V and J genes are TRBV5-1 and TRBJ2-2; TRBD2 matches 9 bases. V lost 4 bases, J lost 2 bases, and 3 bases stayed unmatched. Germline V gene lookup returns CDR1 SGHRS and CDR2 YFSETQ. This CDR3 spans 15 amino acids. CDR3 DNA: TGCGCCAGCAGCGGGACTAGCAGAAACACCGGGGAGCTGTTTTTT. Translation gives CASSGTSRNTGELFF.

A single count supports this clone. This chain uses TRBV2 with TRBJ2-1; weak D call: TRBD2 (6 bases). The CDR3 contains 15 residues. The germline CDR1 and CDR2 sequences are SNHLY and FYNNEI. The germline V and J ends were trimmed by 2 bases and 7 bases, with 15 bases remaining between them. CDR3: CASSEITGTRNEQFF. In DNA form, the CDR3 reads TGTGCCAGCAGTGAAATCACCGGGACTCGGAATGAGCAGTTCTTC. Combining the CDR3 with reference TRBV2 and TRBJ2-1 gives the whole variable domain EPEVTQTPSHQVTQMGQEVILRCVPISNHLYFYWYRQILGQKVEFLVSFYNNEISEKSEIFDDQFSVERPDGSNFTLKIRSTKLEDSAMYFCASSEITGTRNEQFFGPGTRLTVL.

J is TRBJ1-2 and V is TRBV28; D gene uncertain. The germline V gene encodes CDR1 MDHEN and CDR2 SYDVKM. This CDR3 region has 14 residues. Trimming removed 4 bases at V and 8 bases at J, with 17 bases between. CDR3 coding DNA: TGTGCCAGCAGTTCGGGGAGAGGGCGAGGAGGCTACACCTTC. This codes for CASSSGRGRGGYTF.

J is TRBJ2-7 and V is TRBV18, with TRBD1 identical over 9 bases. Germline trimming cut 6 bases from V and 7 bases from J; bases unmatched to any gene: 7. The CDR3 sequence is 13 residues long. Germline V gives CDR1 KGHSH, CDR2 LQKENI. The CDR3 sequence: CASSDGQGREQYF. The CDR3 region has the DNA TGTGCCAGCTCGGATGGACAGGGGCGGGAGCAGTACTTC.

The chain links TRBV18 to TRBJ2-7; 9 bases line up with TRBD1. The germline V gene has CDR1 KGHSH and CDR2 LQKENI. CDR3 length: 15 residues. V lost 3 bases and J lost 3; bases outside the gene matches: 6. The CDR3 DNA is TGTGCCAGCTCACCGACAACAGGGGGCAGCTACGAGCAGTACTTC. As protein: CASSPTTGGSYEQYF.

The chain has TRBV7-3 and TRBJ1-2, with a possible D match to TRBD1 (5 bases). The germline V gene has CDR1 SGHTA and CDR2 FQGTGA. Between the trimmed V and J ends, which lost 5 bases and 1 base, there was a span of 14 bases. This CDR3 comprises 15 residues. CDR3 sequence (DNA): TGTGCCAGCAGCCGAATGGGACTTCTTAACTATGGCTACACCTTC. This sequence encodes CASSRMGLLNYGYTF. The full variable domain, completed using reference TRBV7-3 and TRBJ1-2, is GAGVSQTPSNKVTEKGKYVELRCDPISGHTALYWYRQSLGQGPEFLIYFQGTGAADDSGLPNDRFFAVRPEGSVSTLKIQRTERGDSAVYLCASSRMGLLNYGYTFGSGTRLTVV.

The chain couples TRBV6-4 to TRBJ2-2, with 8 bases matching TRBD2. V lost 4 bases, J lost 6 bases, and 7 bases stayed unmatched. Per the germline V gene, CDR1 is MRHNA and CDR2 is SNTAGT. CDR3 length: 15 amino acids. CDR3 protein: CASSVSGSSPGELFF. In DNA form, the CDR3 reads TGTGCCAGCAGTGTCAGCGGGAGCAGCCCCGGGGAGCTGTTTTTT.

This sequence joins TRBV6-5 and TRBJ2-1; 13 bases fit TRBD2. This CDR3 spans 16 amino acids. V lost 2 bases to trimming and J lost 6 bases; unmatched junction nucleotides: 4. CDR1 is MNHEY, CDR2 SVGAGI, per germline. In DNA form, the CDR3 reads TGTGCCAGCAGTTACGTAGGACTAGCGGGGGTCAATGAGCAGTTCTTC. Its protein product is CASSYVGLAGVNEQFF.

The chain carries TRBV11-2 and TRBJ2-1, with 10 bases fitting TRBD2. This CDR3 has 19 amino acids. Germline CDR1 is SGHAT and CDR2 is FQNNGV. With V trimmed by 5 bases and J by 2 bases, 15 bases remained unmatched. CDR3 DNA: TGTGCCAGCAGCCCCCGCGGCGTAAGCGGGGGGGCCACCTACAATGAGCAGTTCTTC. It specifies CASSPRGVSGGATYNEQFF. Full variable domain (missing parts from reference TRBV11-2 and TRBJ2-1): EAGVAQSPRYKIIEKRQSVAFWCNPISGHATLYWYQQILGQGPKLLIQFQNNGVVDDSQLPKDRFSAERLKGVDSTLKIQPAKLEDSAVYLCASSPRGVSGGATYNEQFFGPGTRLTVL.

The chain combines TRBV2 with TRBJ1-1; D may be TRBD1 (6 bases). This CDR3 is built from 15 residues. Germline V lookup: CDR1 SNHLY, CDR2 FYNNEI. V was clipped by 8 bases and J by 1 base, with 17 bases between them. The CDR3 loop reads CASLASGVANTEAFF. For the CDR3, the DNA is TGTGCCAGCCTTGCTTCAGGGGTCGCGAACACTGAAGCTTTCTTT.

This sequence joins TRBV7-8 and TRBJ1-2, with 9 bases lining up with TRBD1. V shed 5 bases, J shed 7 bases, and the junction held 17 bases outside the gene matches. Looked up from germline, CDR1 is SGHVS and CDR2 is FQNEAQ. This CDR3 contains 17 residues. CDR3 loop: CASSPRGTGGILSGYTF. In DNA, the CDR3 is TGTGCCAGCAGCCCTCGGGGCACAGGGGGCATTCTCTCTGGCTACACCTTC.

The chain joins TRBV19 to TRBJ1-5; possibly TRBD1 for D (6 bases). Germline CDR1 LNHDA, CDR2 SQIVND (reference sequence). There are 18 residues in the CDR3. Between the trimmed V and J ends, which lost 10 bases and 2 bases, there was a span of 27 bases. CDR3 DNA: TGTGCCACTTCCCCCGGGGGGACACGAAGCCGAGGCAATCAGCCCCAGCATTTT. It encodes CATSPGGTRSRGNQPQHF.

The chain recombines TRBV6-5 with TRBJ2-7, with D possibly TRBD1 on 6 matching bases. V was pared by 2 bases and J by 2 bases, with 7 bases between. Germline lookup yields CDR1 MNHEY and CDR2 SVGAGI. This CDR3 spans 13 amino acids. The CDR3 loop reads CASSYGQTYEQYF. CDR3 nucleotides: TGTGCCAGCAGTTACGGACAGACCTACGAGCAGTACTTC.

This clone appeared once. The rearrangement links TRBV28 to TRBJ2-7; weak D call: TRBD1 (5 bases). Trimming left V 4 bases short and J 3 bases short, with 16 bases between. CDR1 and CDR2 (germline): MDHEN, SYDVKM. The CDR3 covers 15 residues. The CDR3, as DNA: TGTGCCAGCAGTTCCAGGGTTGGGGATGGCTACGAGCAGTACTTC. It translates to CASSSRVGDGYEQYF.